This T cell receptor beta chain came from a study of cytomegalovirus exposure and HLA in healthy donors. Broader study findings: Apparent HLA restriction characterized most CMV-associated TCR beta chains in a later analysis. Later work associated roughly 17,000 TCR beta sequences with HLA alleles at 0.05 false discovery rate. Earlier analysis yielded a pattern in which most TCR beta V segments were productive about 90% or about 30% of the time.

V shed 6 bases and J 5 bases; nucleotides not matched to a gene: 12. CDR3 length: 15 amino acids. Per the germline V gene, CDR1 is SGHRS and CDR2 is YFSETQ. The sample holds a few counts of this clone. As yet, its antigen is unknown. Use of 60 Vbeta and 13 Jbeta primers characterized the PCR. Repertoires were generated with immunoSEQ multiplex PCR, while TCRdb's copy carries only in-frame clones and drops some. The sample consists of roughly 130,000 clones, around three quarters of them appearing once. The receptor was isolated from a man aged 18 to 29 in good health and CMV-seronegative. The V and J genes are TRBV5-1 and TRBJ1-1; TRBD1 matches 8 bases. The specimen sequenced was PBMCs. The chain's CDR3 is CASTIIGQGTTEAFF. CDR3 in DNA: TGCGCCAGCACCATCATCGGACAGGGTACGACTGAAGCTTTCTTT.